A single sample gave rise to the 6 T cell receptor beta chains below, sequenced in a study of cytomegalovirus exposure and HLA in healthy donors. PCR employed 60 Vbeta and 13 Jbeta primers. Produced via immunoSEQ multiplex PCR; TCRdb's table is partial and in-frame only. The sample has some 120,000 clones, over 60% seen once. Material: PBMCs. These receptors all stem from a human donor in good health.

This clone has just a few counts. With a much larger clone just one base away, this may be a read error. The gene calls are TRBV4-2 and TRBJ2-6; maybe TRBD1 (6 bases). Trimming shortened V by 3 bases and J by 3 bases, and 12 bases separated the two germline ends. The germline CDR1 and CDR2 sequences are LGHNA and YNFKEQ. CDR3 length: 16 amino acids. CDR3 coding DNA: TGTGCCAGCAGCCAGGTGGGGGCTAGTGGGGCCAACGTCCTGACTTTC. Protein sequence: CASSQVGASGANVLTF.

This clone was found a few times. The chain uses TRBV18 and TRBJ2-1, with 14 nucleotides matching TRBD2. From germline, CDR1 is KGHSH and CDR2 LQKENI. The V segment lost 2 bases and the J segment 2 bases; nucleotides outside the gene matches: 5. The CDR3 covers 18 residues. In DNA form, the CDR3 reads TGTGCCAGCTCACCATATGGGACTAGCGGGAGAACCTACAATGAGCAGTTCTTC. This translates into CASSPYGTSGRTYNEQFF. Based on the CDR3 plus reference TRBV18 and TRBJ2-1, the full variable domain is NAGVMQNPRHLVRRRGQEARLRCSPMKGHSHVYWYRQLPEEGLKFMVYLQKENIIDESGMPKERFSAEFPKEGPSILRIQQVVRGDSAAYFCASSPYGTSGRTYNEQFFGPGTRLTVL.

This clone was observed a single time. The sample has other DNA sequences that encode this CDR3 too. The gene calls are TRBV9 and TRBJ1-1, with D uncertain. This CDR3 contains 15 residues. Germline V lookup: CDR1 SGDLS, CDR2 YYNGEE. Trimming removed 3 bases from V and 0 bases from J, with 12 bases in between. As DNA, the CDR3 is TGTGCCAGCAGCGCAGAGGTGGAGCTGAACACTGAAGCTTTCTTT. It is translated as CASSAEVELNTEAFF.

This chain links TRBV27 with TRBJ2-3; TRBD2 matches 8 bases. V was pared by 1 base and J by 5 bases, with 8 bases of the junction left unmatched. Germline V gene data show CDR1 as MNHEY and CDR2 as SMNVEV (reference sequence). This CDR3 has 16 residues. The CDR3 DNA is TGTGCCAGCAGTTTATTAGGAACTAGCGGACAAGATACGCAGTATTTT. This gives the protein CASSLLGTSGQDTQYF.

Only one count was recorded for this clone. The rearrangement links TRBV5-1 to TRBJ2-1; 7 positions agree with TRBD1. V trimming: 2 bases; J trimming: 4 bases; junction bases outside the gene matches: 6. CDR3 length equals 15 residues. Germline lookup yields CDR1 SGHRS and CDR2 YFSETQ. DNA of the CDR3: TGCGCCAGCAGCTTTACGGGACAGATATACAATGAGCAGTTCTTC. Protein: CASSFTGQIYNEQFF.

This clone turned up a few times. This chain joins TRBV23-1 and TRBJ2-7, with 9 positions matching TRBD1. TRBV23-1 has ORF status, its function being uncertain. This CDR3 has 15 amino acids. J was trimmed by 4 bases and V by 0 bases; bases with no gene match: 4. Here the CDR3 DNA reads TGCGCCAGCAGTCAATCTCTGACAGGGGGTTACGAGCAGTACTTC. Protein: CASSQSLTGGYEQYF.